The next 16 T cell receptor beta chains were all read from a single sample in a study of T cells in tuberculosis (dated by TCRdb to the late 2010s). Reading the label with the study, this specimen's time point is: new active TB diagnosis, blood taken before or within 7 days of starting treatment. Libraries were constructed by the immunoSEQ multiplex PCR assay. Not all clones reach the TCRdb copy of this immuneACCESS table, which keeps in-frame sequences only. Checked studies attribute under half of the gap to unresolved V genes and leave the rest unexplained. The sample profile shows approximately 46,000 clones; over 90% of them were found once. The top ten constitute about 1.5% of the sample. The material was PBMCs, obtained at tuberculosis diagnosis. The origin of the receptors is an adult with tuberculosis.

This clone appeared once. The genes are TRBV30 and TRBJ1-3, with 8 positions matching TRBD1. Germline values: CDR1 GTSNPN, CDR2 SVGIG (reference sequence). Losses at the gene ends were 6 bases for V and 0 bases for J; bases not matched to a gene: 19. The CDR3 is made up of 19 amino acids. DNA of the CDR3: TGTGCCTGCCAGGCTATTGGCGGACAGGGCTATAACTCTGGAAACACCATATATTTT. Its translation: CACQAIGGQGYNSGNTIYF.

The rearrangement joins TRBV9 to TRBJ2-1, with a weak D call TRBD2 (6 bases). The CDR3 sequence is 18 residues long. Germline loops: CDR1 SGDLS, CDR2 YYNGEE. V was clipped by 3 bases and J by 5 bases, with 24 bases between them. For the CDR3, the DNA is TGTGCCAGCAGCGCAGGGATTGGTGTAGCGGCCAAAAACAATGAGCAGTTCTTC. It translates to CASSAGIGVAAKNNEQFF.

The V call is TRBV9, the J call TRBJ1-1, with 8 bases aligning to TRBD1. Losses at the gene ends were 1 base for V and 2 bases for J; bases not matched to a gene: 4. This CDR3 is 15 amino acids long. Germline assignment: CDR1 SGDLS and CDR2 YYNGEE. The CDR3 spells CASSVLSGGNTEAFF. The CDR3 nucleotides are TGTGCCAGCAGCGTATTATCAGGGGGCAACACTGAAGCTTTCTTT. The full variable domain, its missing parts supplied by reference TRBV9 and TRBJ1-1, is DSGVTQTPKHLITATGQRVTLRCSPRSGDLSVYWYQQSLDQGLQFLIQYYNGEERAKGNILERFSAQQFPDLHSELNLSSLELGDSALYFCASSVLSGGNTEAFFGQGTRLTVV.

With regard to this clone: The sample holds other DNA sequences that translate to the same CDR3. V gene TRBV4-3 combines with J gene TRBJ2-1; D not resolved. V was shortened by 1 base and J by 0 bases, with 10 bases between the two germline ends. This CDR3 has 16 residues. The germline CDR1 and CDR2 sequences are LGHNA and YSLEER. CDR3 amino acids: CASSQGYRSSYNEQFF. For the CDR3, the DNA is TGCGCCAGCAGCCAAGGGTACCGGAGCTCCTACAATGAGCAGTTCTTC.

The chain couples TRBV7-2 to TRBJ2-1; weak D call: TRBD2 (6 bases). The germline V gene has CDR1 SGHTA and CDR2 FQGNSA. The CDR3 is 16 amino acids. Deletions cut 5 bases from V and 0 bases from J, with 14 bases between. This CDR3 is CASSGASASSYNEQFF. CDR3 sequence (DNA): TGTGCCAGCAGCGGAGCTAGCGCCAGCTCCTACAATGAGCAGTTCTTC.

The chain combines TRBV7-2 with TRBJ2-7, with TRBD2 identical over 8 bases. Trimming cost V 0 bases and J 2 bases; bases outside gene matches: 0. This CDR3 comprises 14 residues. Germline lookup yields CDR1 SGHTA and CDR2 FQGNSA. The DNA of the CDR3 is TGTGCCAGCAGCTTAGCACTAGCGGCCTACGAGCAGTACTTC. Translated: CASSLALAAYEQYF. Full variable domain (missing parts from reference TRBV7-2 and TRBJ2-7): GAGVSQSPSNKVTEKGKDVELRCDPISGHTALYWYRQSLGQGLEFLIYFQGNSAPDKSGLPSDRFSAERTGGSVSTLTIQRTQQEDSAVYLCASSLALAAYEQYFGPGTRLTVT.

V is TRBV28 and J is TRBJ1-1, with 10 positions matching TRBD1. The CDR3 contains 17 residues. The J segment lost 4 bases and the V segment lost 2 bases, leaving 10 bases of the junction unmatched. CDR1 and CDR2 (germline): MDHEN, SYDVKM. The CDR3 is CASSLQTGGRLGTEAFF. The CDR3 nucleotides are TGTGCCAGCAGTTTACAGACAGGGGGCCGGTTAGGCACTGAAGCTTTCTTT.

This chain links TRBV6-5 with TRBJ2-1, with a weak D call TRBD1 (6 bases). The CDR3 loop spans 13 amino acids. Trimming cost V 6 bases and J 9 bases, with 15 bases left between them. The germline V gene encodes CDR1 MNHEY and CDR2 SVGAGI. CDR3: CASRGGQSTEQFF. In nucleotides, the CDR3 is TGTGCCAGCAGAGGGGGACAATCCACTGAGCAGTTCTTC.

This chain links TRBV7-2 with TRBJ2-2, with 10 bases aligning to TRBD1. V dropped 4 bases and J dropped 2; count of bases not matched to a gene: 4. The germline gives CDR1 SGHTA, CDR2 FQGNSA. CDR3 size: 16 residues. CDR3 region: CASSYPTGGNTGELFF. The CDR3 DNA is TGTGCCAGCAGCTACCCGACAGGGGGCAACACCGGGGAGCTGTTTTTT.

Only one count was recorded for this clone. This rearrangement joins TRBV7-9 to TRBJ2-3; unclear D gene. Germline lookup yields CDR1 SEHNR and CDR2 FQNEAQ (reference sequence). The CDR3 spans 15 residues. V lost 2 bases to trimming and J lost 4 bases, with 13 bases between them. DNA of the CDR3: TGTGCCAGCAGCTTAATTACTATCACCGCAGATACGCAGTATTTT. This gives the protein CASSLITITADTQYF.

The DNA for the CDR3 is TGTGCCAGCATCCCATCCAATACAGGGGGCACTGAAGCTTTCTTT. Protein: CASIPSNTGGTEAFF. The rearrangement uses TRBV7-8 and TRBJ1-1; 8 nucleotides line up with TRBD1. This CDR3 is built from 15 residues. CDR1 SGHVS and CDR2 FQNEAQ come from the germline V gene. V lost 7 bases and J lost 4; bases outside the gene matches: 11.

This clone was picked up one time. This chain uses TRBV29-1 with TRBJ1-5, with TRBD1 matching 7 bases. This CDR3 has 14 residues. V shed 5 bases, J shed 4 bases, and the junction held 8 bases outside the gene matches. The V gene's germline CDR1 is SQVTM and CDR2 ANQGSEA. The CDR3 sequence is CSVWTGDPNQPQHF. CDR3 nucleotide sequence: TGCAGCGTTTGGACAGGAGATCCAAATCAGCCCCAGCATTTT.

CDR3 nucleotide sequence: TGTGCCAGCAGACGACTAGCGGGAGTCTTCGATGAGCAGTTCTTC. Translating it yields CASRRLAGVFDEQFF. The chain couples TRBV27 to TRBJ2-1, with 12 bases that match TRBD2. Germline CDR1 reads MNHEY; CDR2 reads SMNVEV (reference sequence). The CDR3 spans 15 residues. V was pared by 6 bases and J by 8 bases, with 8 bases of the junction left unmatched.

DNA of the CDR3: TGTGCCAGCAGCTTCGGACCGAGGGGACTCTGGAACACTGAAGCTTTCTTT. Amino acid sequence: CASSFGPRGLWNTEAFF. The chain joins TRBV7-2 to TRBJ1-1; weak D call: TRBD1 (5 bases). The CDR3 contains 17 residues. Germline lookup yields CDR1 SGHTA and CDR2 FQGNSA. Trimming shortened V by 3 bases and J by 1 base, and 18 bases separated the two germline ends. The whole variable domain, remainder taken from reference TRBV7-2 and TRBJ1-1, is GAGVSQSPSNKVTEKGKDVELRCDPISGHTALYWYRQSLGQGLEFLIYFQGNSAPDKSGLPSDRFSAERTGGSVSTLTIQRTQQEDSAVYLCASSFGPRGLWNTEAFFGQGTRLTVV.

The chain combines TRBV5-6 with TRBJ2-2; TRBD1 agrees at 9 bases. CDR3 size: 16 residues. Trimming took 0 bases from V and 6 from J; bases not matched to a gene: 6. CDR1 is SGHDT, CDR2 YYEEEE, per germline. The CDR3 loop reads CASSLAGQGMSGELFF. CDR3 nucleotides: TGTGCCAGCAGCTTGGCGGGACAGGGCATGTCCGGGGAGCTGTTTTTT.

V is TRBV28 and J is TRBJ2-5; 7 nucleotides match TRBD1. This CDR3 region has 12 residues. Germline CDR1 and CDR2: MDHEN and SYDVKM. Trimming took 10 bases from V and 4 from J; bases not matched to a gene: 6. The CDR3 loop reads CAIEQGRETQYF. CDR3 coding DNA: TGTGCCATCGAACAGGGGAGAGAGACCCAGTACTTC.